This paragraph covers one TCR beta chain sequence. The antigen is unknown. Unique molecular identifiers were present in the TCR beta cDNA libraries. Each CDR3 protein gets one entry after TCRdb re-called the PCR reads with MiXCR. There are about 770,000 distinct CDR3 sequences in the sample; approximately 44% occur only once, and 4% to 5% lies in the top ten. V lost 4 bases and J lost 3; bases outside the gene matches: 13. Germline values: CDR1 PRHDT, CDR2 FYEKMQ (reference sequence). The CDR3 is 17 residues long. This sample is drawn from a study of post-analysis software for immune sequencing data. Study-wide results and caveats: Relative to controls, patients had a handful of TRBV segments at higher frequency, with TRBV5-6, TRBV5-1 and TRBV20-1 among these.

This receptor was obtained from a girl under 18 with multiple sclerosis. The chain links TRBV13 to TRBJ2-5; TRBD1 matches at 8 bases. The source material was blood. The DNA of the CDR3 is TGTGCCAGCAGCTCACCGGACAGGGCAGGGGGAAAAGAGACCCAGTACTTC. Translated, it gives CASSSPDRAGGKETQYF.